This TCR beta chain came from a study of shared clonotypes between healthy human individuals. Study-wide background: Samples came from a couple of female and a few male donors aged 18 to 49.

Concerning this clone: Its antigen remains unknown.

Study findings and constraints: Specimens sampled were limited to blood, with tissue repertoires likely differing.

It was into CD45RA+ naive and CD45RA-negative memory subsets that the CD4+ cells were split. Clones were sequenced by immunoSEQ multiplex PCR, and TCRdb holds only the in-frame ones, with some missing. This sample yields 850,000 to 1,200,000 clones, of which more than 65% are seen a single time; over 1.3% belongs to the top ten. The CDR3 is made up of 15 amino acids. Germline V gene lookup returns CDR1 GTSNPN and CDR2 SVGIG (reference sequence). V shed 0 bases, J shed 3 bases, and the junction held 6 bases outside the gene matches. Sequencing was carried out using memory CD4+ T cells sorted from blood. The sample's subset: CD45RA-negative fraction. The sequence was obtained from a young man in good health. The chain has TRBV30 and TRBJ2-3; 7 nucleotides agree with TRBD2. CDR3 DNA sequence: TGTGCCTGGAGTGTAAGGTCACTAGCGACAGATACGCAGTATTTT. Encoded protein: CAWSVRSLATDTQYF.